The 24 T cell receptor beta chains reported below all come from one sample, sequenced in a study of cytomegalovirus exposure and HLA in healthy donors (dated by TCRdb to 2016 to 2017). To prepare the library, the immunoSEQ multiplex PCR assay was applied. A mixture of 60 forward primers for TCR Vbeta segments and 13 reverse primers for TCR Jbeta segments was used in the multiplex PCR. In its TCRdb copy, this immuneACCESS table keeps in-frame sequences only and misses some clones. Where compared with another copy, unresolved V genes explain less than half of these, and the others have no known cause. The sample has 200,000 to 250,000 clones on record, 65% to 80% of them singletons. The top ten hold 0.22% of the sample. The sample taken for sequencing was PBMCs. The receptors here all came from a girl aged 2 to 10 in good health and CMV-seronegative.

CDR3 sequence reads: CASSPRGLANNEQFF. The CDR3 coding sequence is TGTGCCAGCAGTCCCCGTGGACTAGCCAACAATGAGCAGTTCTTC. V is TRBV27 and J is TRBJ2-1; 8 positions agree with TRBD2. The germline CDR1 and CDR2 sequences are MNHEY and SMNVEV (reference sequence). Trimming cost V 5 bases and J 5 bases; bases outside gene matches: 8. This CDR3 has 15 amino acids.

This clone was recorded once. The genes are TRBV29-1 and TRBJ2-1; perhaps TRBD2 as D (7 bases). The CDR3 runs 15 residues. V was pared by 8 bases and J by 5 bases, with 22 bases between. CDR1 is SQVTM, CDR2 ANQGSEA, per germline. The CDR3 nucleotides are TGCAGCACCCGAAGGGGGGACTATCAAAACAATGAGCAGTTCTTC. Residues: CSTRRGDYQNNEQFF.

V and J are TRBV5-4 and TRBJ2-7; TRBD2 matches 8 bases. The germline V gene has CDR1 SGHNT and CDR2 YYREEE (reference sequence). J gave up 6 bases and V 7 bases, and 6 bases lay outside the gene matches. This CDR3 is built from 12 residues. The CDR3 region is CASGGLASEQYF. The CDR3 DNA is TGTGCCAGCGGTGGACTAGCCTCCGAGCAGTACTTC.

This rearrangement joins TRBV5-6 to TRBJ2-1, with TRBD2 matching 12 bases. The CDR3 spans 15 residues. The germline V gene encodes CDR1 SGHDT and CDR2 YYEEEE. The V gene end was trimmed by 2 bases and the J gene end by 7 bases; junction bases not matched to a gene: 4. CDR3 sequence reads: CASSFRLAGENEQFF. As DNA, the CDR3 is TGTGCCAGCAGCTTTAGACTAGCGGGAGAGAATGAGCAGTTCTTC.

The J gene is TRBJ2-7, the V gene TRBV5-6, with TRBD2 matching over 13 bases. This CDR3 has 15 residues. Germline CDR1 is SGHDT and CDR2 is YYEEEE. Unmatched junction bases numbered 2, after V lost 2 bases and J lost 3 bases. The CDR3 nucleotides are TGTGCCAGCAGCTTAAGACTAGCGGGAGGCTACGAGCAGTACTTC. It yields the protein CASSLRLAGGYEQYF.

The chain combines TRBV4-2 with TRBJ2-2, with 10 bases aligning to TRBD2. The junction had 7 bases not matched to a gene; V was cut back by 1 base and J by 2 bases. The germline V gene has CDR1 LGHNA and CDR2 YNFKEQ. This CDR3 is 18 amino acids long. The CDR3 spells CASSQAFLAGGNTGELFF. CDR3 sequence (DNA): TGTGCCAGCAGCCAAGCCTTCTTAGCGGGGGGTAACACCGGGGAGCTGTTTTTT.

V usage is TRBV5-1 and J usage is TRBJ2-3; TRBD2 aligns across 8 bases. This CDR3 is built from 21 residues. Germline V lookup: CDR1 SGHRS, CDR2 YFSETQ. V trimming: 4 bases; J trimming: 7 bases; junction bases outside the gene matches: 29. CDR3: CASSPTRVGPAGDYARHTQYF. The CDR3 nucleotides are TGCGCCAGCAGCCCGACCCGGGTTGGGCCAGCGGGGGATTATGCCCGACATACGCAGTATTTT.

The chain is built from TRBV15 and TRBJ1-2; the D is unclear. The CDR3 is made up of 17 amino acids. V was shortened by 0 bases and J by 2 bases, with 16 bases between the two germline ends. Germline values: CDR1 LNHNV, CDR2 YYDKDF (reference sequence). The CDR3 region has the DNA TGTGCCACCAGCAGAGATTATAGATTGTGGGAGAACTATGGCTACACCTTC. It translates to CATSRDYRLWENYGYTF.

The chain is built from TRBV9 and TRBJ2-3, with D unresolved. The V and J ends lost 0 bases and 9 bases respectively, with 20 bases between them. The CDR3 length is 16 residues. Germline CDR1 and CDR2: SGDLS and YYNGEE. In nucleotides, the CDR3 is TGTGCCAGCAGCGTAGAGTTAGAGGAGACCTATGGGACGCAGTATTTT. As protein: CASSVELEETYGTQYF.

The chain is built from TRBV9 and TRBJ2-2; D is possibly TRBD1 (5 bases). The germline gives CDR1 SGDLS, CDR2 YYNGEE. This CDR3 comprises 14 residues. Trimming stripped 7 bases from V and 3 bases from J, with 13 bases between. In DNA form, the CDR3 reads TGTGCCAGCGGTCTGCAGGGTTACACCGGGGAGCTGTTTTTT. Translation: CASGLQGYTGELFF.

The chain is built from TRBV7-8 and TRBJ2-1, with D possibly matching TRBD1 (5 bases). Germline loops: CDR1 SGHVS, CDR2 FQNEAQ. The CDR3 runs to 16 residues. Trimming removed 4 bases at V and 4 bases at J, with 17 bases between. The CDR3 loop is CASSSNSLQVYNEQFF. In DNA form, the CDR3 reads TGTGCCAGCAGCTCCAATAGTCTACAGGTTTACAATGAGCAGTTCTTC.

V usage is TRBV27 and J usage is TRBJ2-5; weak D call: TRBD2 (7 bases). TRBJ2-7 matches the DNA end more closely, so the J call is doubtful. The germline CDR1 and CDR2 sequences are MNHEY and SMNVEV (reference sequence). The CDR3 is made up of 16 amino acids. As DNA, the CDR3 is TGTGCCAGCAGTTTATCCCCGCGGGGGCTCTCCTACGAGCAGTACTTC. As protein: CASSLSPRGLSYEQYF.

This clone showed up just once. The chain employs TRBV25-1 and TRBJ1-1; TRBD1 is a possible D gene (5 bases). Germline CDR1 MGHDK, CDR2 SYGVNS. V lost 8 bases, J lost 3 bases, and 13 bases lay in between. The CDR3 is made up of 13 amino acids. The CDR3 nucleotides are TGTGCCAGCCTGACAGTTGGGGACACTGAAGCTTTCTTT. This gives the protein CASLTVGDTEAFF.

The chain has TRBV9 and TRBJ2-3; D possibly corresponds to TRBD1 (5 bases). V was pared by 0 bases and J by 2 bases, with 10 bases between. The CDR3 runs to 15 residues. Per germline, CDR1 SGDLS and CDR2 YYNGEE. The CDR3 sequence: CASSVEAGITDTQYF. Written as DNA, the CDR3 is TGTGCCAGCAGCGTAGAGGCAGGGATCACAGATACGCAGTATTTT. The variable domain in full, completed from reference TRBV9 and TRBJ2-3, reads DSGVTQTPKHLITATGQRVTLRCSPRSGDLSVYWYQQSLDQGLQFLIQYYNGEERAKGNILERFSAQQFPDLHSELNLSSLELGDSALYFCASSVEAGITDTQYFGPGTRLTVL.

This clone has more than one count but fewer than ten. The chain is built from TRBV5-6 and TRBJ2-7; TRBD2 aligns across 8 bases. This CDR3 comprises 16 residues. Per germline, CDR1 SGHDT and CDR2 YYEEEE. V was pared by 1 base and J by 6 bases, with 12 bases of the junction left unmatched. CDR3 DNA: TGTGCCAGCAGCTTGTTCTCCGGGAGGGTACGCGGCGAGCAGTACTTC. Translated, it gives CASSLFSGRVRGEQYF.

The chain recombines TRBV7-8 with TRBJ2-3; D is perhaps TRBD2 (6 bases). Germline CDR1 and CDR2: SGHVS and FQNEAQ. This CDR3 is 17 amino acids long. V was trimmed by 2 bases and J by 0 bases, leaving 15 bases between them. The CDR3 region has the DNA TGTGCCAGCAGCTTAATTCTAGGTCTAGCGAGCACAGATACGCAGTATTTT. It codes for CASSLILGLASTDTQYF.

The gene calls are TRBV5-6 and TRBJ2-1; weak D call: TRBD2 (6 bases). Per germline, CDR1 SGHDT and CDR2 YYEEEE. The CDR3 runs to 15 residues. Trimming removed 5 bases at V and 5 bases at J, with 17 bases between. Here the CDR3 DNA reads TGTGCCAGCAGGCCAAGGAGGGCATGGGACAATGAGCAGTTCTTC. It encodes CASRPRRAWDNEQFF.

CDR3 residues: CASSHGGTGGYGYTF. The CDR3 DNA follows: TGCGCCAGCAGCCACGGCGGGACAGGGGGCTATGGCTACACCTTC. V is TRBV4-1 and J is TRBJ1-2, with 11 bases identical to TRBD1. The CDR3 runs 15 residues. CDR1 and CDR2 from the germline V gene are MGHRA and YSYEKL. With 3 bases clipped from V and 4 bases from J, the junction kept 4 bases outside the gene matches.

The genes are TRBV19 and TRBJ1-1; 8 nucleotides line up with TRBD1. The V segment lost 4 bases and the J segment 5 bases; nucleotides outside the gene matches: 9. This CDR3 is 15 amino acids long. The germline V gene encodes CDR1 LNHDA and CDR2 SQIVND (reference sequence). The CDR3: CASSRGQVKGTEAFF. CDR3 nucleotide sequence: TGTGCCAGTAGTAGGGGACAGGTAAAGGGAACTGAAGCTTTCTTT.

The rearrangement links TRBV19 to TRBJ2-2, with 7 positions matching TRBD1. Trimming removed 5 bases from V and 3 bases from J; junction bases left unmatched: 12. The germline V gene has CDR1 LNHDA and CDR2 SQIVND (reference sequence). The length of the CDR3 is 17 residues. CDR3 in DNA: TGTGCCAGTAGTCTCCGTAGACAGGGTCAGCACACCGGGGAGCTGTTTTTT. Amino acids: CASSLRRQGQHTGELFF.

This CDR3 is CASSDPAGGYEQYF. The CDR3 bases are TGCGCCAGCAGTGACCCTGCGGGGGGCTACGAGCAGTACTTC. V is TRBV10-1 and J is TRBJ2-7, with TRBD2 identical over 8 bases. Germline loops: CDR1 WNHNN, CDR2 SYGVQD (reference sequence). CDR3 length equals 14 residues. Trimming at V came to 3 bases and at J to 3 bases, leaving 4 bases not matched to a gene.

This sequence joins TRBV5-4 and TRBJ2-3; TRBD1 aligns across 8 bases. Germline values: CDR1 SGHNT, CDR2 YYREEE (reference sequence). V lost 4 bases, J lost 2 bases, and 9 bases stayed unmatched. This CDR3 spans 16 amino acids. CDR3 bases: TGTGCCAGCAGCGGTTCCGGGACAGGATTCACAGATACGCAGTATTTT. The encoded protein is CASSGSGTGFTDTQYF.

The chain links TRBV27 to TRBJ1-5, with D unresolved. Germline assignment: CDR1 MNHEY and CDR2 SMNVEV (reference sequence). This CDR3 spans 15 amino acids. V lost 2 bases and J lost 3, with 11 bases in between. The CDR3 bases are TGTGCCAGCAGTTTAAGATCGGGGTTCAATCAGCCCCAGCATTTT. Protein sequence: CASSLRSGFNQPQHF.

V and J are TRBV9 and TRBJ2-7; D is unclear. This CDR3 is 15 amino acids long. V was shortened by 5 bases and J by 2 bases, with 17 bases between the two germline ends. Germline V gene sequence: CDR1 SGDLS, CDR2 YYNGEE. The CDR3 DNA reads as TGTGCCAGCAGTCATAGCCCCACGGAAGCCTACGAGCAGTACTTC. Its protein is CASSHSPTEAYEQYF.